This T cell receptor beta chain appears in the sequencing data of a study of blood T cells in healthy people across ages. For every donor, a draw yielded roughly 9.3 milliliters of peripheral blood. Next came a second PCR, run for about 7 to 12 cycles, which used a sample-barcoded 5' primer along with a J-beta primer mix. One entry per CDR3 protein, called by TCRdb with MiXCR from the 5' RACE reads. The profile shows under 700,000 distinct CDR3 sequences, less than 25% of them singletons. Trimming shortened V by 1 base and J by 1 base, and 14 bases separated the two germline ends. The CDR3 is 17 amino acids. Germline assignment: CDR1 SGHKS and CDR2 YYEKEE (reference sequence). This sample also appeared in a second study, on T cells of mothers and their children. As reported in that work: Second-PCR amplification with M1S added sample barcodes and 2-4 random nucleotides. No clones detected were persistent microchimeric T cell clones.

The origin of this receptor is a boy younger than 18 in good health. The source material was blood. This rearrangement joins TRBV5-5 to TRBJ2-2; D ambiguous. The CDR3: CASSLFDGSLNTGELFF. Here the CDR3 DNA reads TGTGCCAGCAGCTTGTTCGACGGCAGCCTGAACACCGGGGAGCTGTTTTTT. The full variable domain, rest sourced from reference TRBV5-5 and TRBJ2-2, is DAGVTQSPTHLIKTRGQQVTLRCSPISGHKSVSWYQQVLGQGPQFIFQYYEKEERGRGNFPDRFSARQFPNYSSELNVNALLLGDSALYLCASSLFDGSLNTGELFFGEGSRLTVL.